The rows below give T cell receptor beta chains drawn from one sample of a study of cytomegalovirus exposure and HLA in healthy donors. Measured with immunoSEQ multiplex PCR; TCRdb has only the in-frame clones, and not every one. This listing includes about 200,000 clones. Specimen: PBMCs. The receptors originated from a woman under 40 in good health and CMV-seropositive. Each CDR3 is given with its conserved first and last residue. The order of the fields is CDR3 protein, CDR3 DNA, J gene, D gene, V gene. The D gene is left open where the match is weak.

CDR3aa: CASSPGGQETQYF
CDR3nt: TGTGCCAGCAGCCCAGGGGGGCAAGAGACCCAGTACTTC
j_gene: TRBJ2-5
d_gene: -
v_gene: TRBV5-4

CDR3aa: CASSAGSVGGQETQYF
CDR3nt: TGCGCCAGCAGTGCGGGTTCGGTGGGGGGTCAAGAGACCCAGTACTTC
j_gene: TRBJ2-5
d_gene: -
v_gene: TRBV10-2

CDR3aa: CASSLGAPGPTGANVLTF
CDR3nt: TGTGCCAGCAGCTTAGGGGCCCCAGGGCCAACTGGGGCCAACGTCCTGACTTTC
j_gene: TRBJ2-6
d_gene: -
v_gene: TRBV7-9

CDR3aa: CAWSIGTGALDYSNQPQHF
CDR3nt: TGTGCCTGGAGTATAGGTACAGGGGCGCTTGATTATAGCAATCAGCCCCAGCATTTT
j_gene: TRBJ1-5
d_gene: TRBD1
v_gene: TRBV30

CDR3aa: CASSPTGTNEKLFF
CDR3nt: TGTGCCAGCTCCCCGACAGGGACTAATGAAAAACTGTTTTTT
j_gene: TRBJ1-4
d_gene: TRBD1
v_gene: TRBV18

CDR3aa: CASSLGEQFF
CDR3nt: TGTGCCAGCAGCCTCGGTGAGCAGTTCTTC
j_gene: TRBJ2-1
d_gene: -
v_gene: TRBV28

CDR3aa: CASSSGRAEATDTQYF
CDR3nt: TGTGCCAGTAGTAGCGGGAGGGCCGAGGCCACAGATACGCAGTATTTT
j_gene: TRBJ2-3
d_gene: TRBD2
v_gene: TRBV19

CDR3aa: CASSPEQNRVLTYNEQFF
CDR3nt: TGTGCCAGCTCACCCGAGCAAAACAGGGTATTAACCTACAATGAGCAGTTCTTC
j_gene: TRBJ2-1
d_gene: -
v_gene: TRBV18

CDR3aa: CAISVTGGVNSPLHF
CDR3nt: TGTGCCATCAGTGTGACAGGGGGGGTTAATTCACCCCTCCACTTT
j_gene: TRBJ1-6
d_gene: TRBD1
v_gene: TRBV10-3

CDR3aa: CASSAELAGVLINEQFF
CDR3nt: TGTGCCAGCAGCGCAGAACTAGCGGGAGTTTTAATCAATGAGCAGTTCTTC
j_gene: TRBJ2-1
d_gene: TRBD2
v_gene: TRBV9

CDR3aa: CASSPAPTGYGYTF
CDR3nt: TGTGCCAGCTCACCGGCCCCGACAGGGTATGGCTACACCTTC
j_gene: TRBJ1-2
d_gene: TRBD1
v_gene: TRBV18

CDR3aa: CASSYTGQWSSYEQYF
CDR3nt: TGTGCCAGCAGTTACACCGGACAATGGAGCTCCTACGAGCAGTACTTC
j_gene: TRBJ2-7
d_gene: -
v_gene: TRBV6-5

CDR3aa: CASSIGLSRTGELFF
CDR3nt: TGTGCCAGCAGCATAGGACTGTCTCGGACCGGGGAGCTGTTTTTT
j_gene: TRBJ2-2
d_gene: -
v_gene: TRBV5-4

CDR3aa: CASSLQGVTEAFF
CDR3nt: TGTGCCAGCAGTTTACAGGGTGTCACTGAAGCTTTCTTT
j_gene: TRBJ1-1
d_gene: -
v_gene: TRBV6-6

CDR3aa: CASSLVSGMYGYTF
CDR3nt: TGTGCCAGCAGCTTAGTGTCGGGGATGTATGGCTACACCTTC
j_gene: TRBJ1-2
d_gene: -
v_gene: TRBV7-9

CDR3aa: CASARDSTTTGNTIYF
CDR3nt: TGTGCCAGCGCCCGGGACTCAACGACGACTGGAAACACCATATATTTT
j_gene: TRBJ1-3
d_gene: -
v_gene: TRBV11-2

CDR3aa: CASSHSRTSRQAEQFF
CDR3nt: TGTGCCAGCAGCCACAGTAGGACTTCCCGGCAGGCTGAGCAGTTCTTC
j_gene: TRBJ2-1
d_gene: -
v_gene: TRBV7-9